These T cell receptor beta chains were read from a single sample in a study of shared clonotypes between healthy human individuals. Using immunoSEQ multiplex PCR, the repertoire was profiled, and TCRdb retains in-frame clones only, with some absent. The sample lists 2,500,000 or so clones, roughly 90% occurring once. The source material was naive CD4+ T cells from PBMCs. The receptors come from a man between 18 and 29 years old in good health. Some clones in this sample may be carry-over from other donors' samples. The CDR3 runs from the conserved cysteine through the conserved F or W. The D gene is left open where the match is weak. Size is stated for part of the rows, as once, few or many counts, or as a class when the clone is expanded.

>TRBV7-3|NA|TRBJ2-1|TRBD2
TGTGCCAGCAGCTTATACGCTAGCGGGAATGGAGATGAGCAGTTCTTC
CASSLYASGNGDEQFF
>TRBV4-1|NA|TRBJ1-4|NA
TGCGCCAGCAGCTCCCTGGTTAGGGAAAAACTGTTTTTT
CASSSLVREKLFF
>TRBV7-2|few|TRBJ1-4|TRBD1
TGTGCCAGCAGCTTTCAGGGACAGGGCGTTGAAAAACTGTTTTTT
CASSFQGQGVEKLFF
>TRBV6-1|NA|TRBJ2-2|NA
TGTGCCAGCAGTGCCGGGACGGTTAACACCGGGGAGCTGTTTTTT
CASSAGTVNTGELFF
>TRBV29-1|NA|TRBJ1-1|NA
TGCAGCGTTCTGGGGGGGGCACACACTGAAGCTTTCTTT
CSVLGGAHTEAFF
>TRBV5-4|NA|TRBJ2-1|NA
TGTGCCAGCAGCTTGGAGAGAGGGTTGGAGCAGTTCTTC
CASSLERGLEQFF
>TRBV30|NA|TRBJ1-1|NA
TGTGCCTGGATGAGGGAAGGGGCCACTGAAGCTTTCTTT
CAWMREGATEAFF
>TRBV6-5|NA|TRBJ2-5|NA
TGTGCCAGCAGTAGGGGAAAGCAAGAGACCCAGTACTTC
CASSRGKQETQYF
>TRBV2|NA|TRBJ2-5|NA
TGTGCCAGCACCCGGGACTCACAAGAGACCCAGTACTTC
CASTRDSQETQYF
>TRBV25-1|NA|TRBJ2-1|NA
TGTGCCAGCAGTGAACCCGACAAGTACAATGAGCAGTTCTTC
CASSEPDKYNEQFF
>TRBV27|NA|TRBJ1-4|NA
TGTGCCTCGAAGTACTATGGAGGGGAAAAACTGTTTTTT
CASKYYGGEKLFF
>TRBV4-3|NA|TRBJ2-3|TRBD2
TGCGCCAGCAGCCAAGGGGGCCTCTCGGGGACTAGCGGCACAGATACGCAGTATTTT
CASSQGGLSGTSGTDTQYF
>TRBV5-1|NA|TRBJ2-7|TRBD2
TGCGCCAGCAGCTGGGGACTAGCGGACTCGTACGAGCAGTACTTC
CASSWGLADSYEQYF
>TRBV29-1|NA|TRBJ1-2|NA
TGCAGCGTTGAAGGGGATAGGAGCAACTATGGCTACACCTTC
CSVEGDRSNYGYTF
>TRBV5-1|NA|TRBJ2-3|NA
TGCGCCAGCAGTGTTGGTTGGGACGGAGAAGATACGCAGTATTTT
CASSVGWDGEDTQYF
>TRBV7-2|NA|TRBJ1-3|NA
TGTGCCAGCAGCTTAGCGCAAAGGAGCTCTGGAAACACCATATATTTT
CASSLAQRSSGNTIYF
>TRBV7-3|NA|TRBJ2-7|NA
TGTGCCAGCAGCTTAAAGGGGAGCAGGTCCTACGAGCAGTACTTC
CASSLKGSRSYEQYF
>TRBV2|NA|TRBJ2-7|TRBD1
TGTGCCAGCAGTTCCGGGACAGGGGCCTACGAGCAGTACTTC
CASSSGTGAYEQYF
>TRBV28|NA|TRBJ2-7|NA
TGTGCCAGCAGTTTACAGGGCCACGAGCAGTACTTC
CASSLQGHEQYF
>TRBV4-1|NA|TRBJ1-3|NA
TGCGCCAGCAGCCAAGGGCGGACGAGCTCTGGAAACACCATATATTTT
CASSQGRTSSGNTIYF